The next 13 T cell receptor beta chains were all read from a single sample in a study of PD-1 blockade in classical Hodgkin lymphoma (dated by TCRdb to the early 2020s). Libraries were made using the immunoSEQ multiplex PCR assay. TCRdb provides this immuneACCESS table in a form limited to in-frame rearrangements. Some clones are lacking; in checked studies, under half of them reflect an unresolved V gene, and why the rest are absent is not known. The sample records under 40,000 clones, 70% to 80% of which are singletons. Around 9.5% of the sample belongs to the ten largest clones. The label giving this sample's time point can be read as: cycle 4 day 1 (C4D1), after 5 to 7 weeks of nivolumab. Every trial patient had relapsed following autologous stem cell transplantation, and prior brentuximab vedotin exposure was what differed among cohorts A, B and C. Sequencing was performed on peripheral blood mononuclear cells (PBMCs), taken before the fourth cycle of nivolumab. These receptors all stem from a human donor with classical Hodgkin lymphoma.

This clone was seen only once. The chain joins TRBV10-2 to TRBJ2-6; 7 nucleotides match TRBD1. The V gene's germline CDR1 is WSHSY and CDR2 SAAADI. J lost 0 bases, V lost 6 bases, and 5 bases had no gene match. There are 16 residues in the CDR3. The CDR3 nucleotides read TGCGCCAGCAGACAGGGGAGTGGCTCTGGGGCCAACGTCCTGACTTTC. This codes for CASRQGSGSGANVLTF.

The rearrangement links TRBV27 to TRBJ2-3, with D tentatively TRBD1 (5 bases). The germline V gene encodes CDR1 MNHEY and CDR2 SMNVEV (reference sequence). Trimming shortened V by 10 bases and J by 2 bases, and 16 bases separated the two germline ends. The CDR3 length is 14 residues. The CDR3 DNA is TGTGCCACCCGGCCGGGCGGACACACAGATACGCAGTATTTT. The encoded protein is CATRPGGHTDTQYF.

The chain combines TRBV4-2 with TRBJ2-7; perhaps TRBD2 as D (6 bases). V lost 6 bases and J lost 2, with 17 bases in between. This CDR3 is 15 amino acids long. The V gene's germline CDR1 is LGHNA and CDR2 YNFKEQ. CDR3 coding DNA: TGTGCCAGCAGTCCAGCGGTCGGGGGACCCTACGAGCAGTACTTC. The encoded protein is CASSPAVGGPYEQYF.

The chain combines TRBV5-4 with TRBJ2-3; 12 bases fit TRBD2. Germline V gene sequence: CDR1 SGHNT, CDR2 YYREEE (reference sequence). Trimming took 4 bases from V and 2 from J; bases not matched to a gene: 8. The length of the CDR3 is 17 residues. The CDR3 sequence: CASSGRLAGDFTDTQYF. In DNA, the CDR3 is TGTGCCAGCAGCGGCAGACTAGCGGGGGACTTCACAGATACGCAGTATTTT.

This clone was detected once. The genes are TRBV7-2 and TRBJ2-7, with D possibly being TRBD1 (6 bases). CDR1 is SGHTA and CDR2 is FQGNSA in the germline V gene. This CDR3 spans 12 amino acids. V was trimmed by 5 bases and J by 5 bases, leaving 10 bases between them. The CDR3 is CASSIDRNEQYF. CDR3 coding DNA: TGTGCCAGCAGCATTGACAGGAACGAGCAGTACTTC.

The chain recombines TRBV27 with TRBJ2-5, with D perhaps matching TRBD2 (5 bases). The CDR3 spans 13 residues. Germline V gene data show CDR1 as MNHEY and CDR2 as SMNVEV (reference sequence). V lost 6 bases, J lost 7 bases, and 15 bases lay in between. Here the CDR3 DNA reads TGTGCCAGCAGCCCGGGGTCTTTGGGGACCCAGTACTTC. Protein product: CASSPGSLGTQYF.

The count of this clone is one. The chain joins TRBV4-3 to TRBJ1-6, with 10 positions matching TRBD1. The CDR3 runs 15 residues. Per germline, CDR1 LGHNA and CDR2 YSLEER. The junction had 3 bases not matched to a gene; V was cut back by 0 bases and J by 10 bases. CDR3 residues: CASSQDRQGASPLHF. The CDR3 bases are TGCGCCAGCAGCCAAGATCGACAGGGGGCCTCACCCCTCCACTTT.

The chain uses TRBV29-1 and TRBJ1-5; D is uncertain. There are 15 residues in the CDR3. Trimming left V 7 bases short and J 1 base short, with 17 bases between. The V gene's germline CDR1 is SQVTM and CDR2 ANQGSEA. The CDR3 sequence is CSARLVGESNQPQHF. DNA for the CDR3: TGCAGCGCTCGGTTAGTCGGCGAGAGCAATCAGCCCCAGCATTTT. Full variable domain (remainder filled in from reference TRBV29-1 and TRBJ1-5): SAVISQKPSRDICQRGTSLTIQCQVDSQVTMMFWYRQQPGQSLTLIATANQGSEATYESGFVIDKFPISRPNLTFSTLTVSNMSPEDSSIYLCSARLVGESNQPQHFGDGTRLSIL.

V usage is TRBV28 and J usage is TRBJ1-5; the D gene is possibly TRBD1 (6 bases). Germline V CDR1 and CDR2: MDHEN, SYDVKM. V was trimmed by 4 bases and J by 6 bases, leaving 13 bases between them. This CDR3 has 14 amino acids. In DNA, the CDR3 is TGTGCCAGCAGTTGGGGGCAGGGGCGTCAGCCCCAGCATTTT. This codes for CASSWGQGRQPQHF.

This clone is medium-sized within its sample. This rearrangement joins TRBV4-3 to TRBJ2-7, with D maybe TRBD2 (6 bases). Trimming took off 0 bases at V and 3 bases at J, with 12 bases between the two ends. Germline V gives CDR1 LGHNA, CDR2 YSLEER. There are 15 residues in the CDR3. The CDR3 nucleotides are TGCGCCAGCAGCCAAGATATGGGAGCGGGCTACGAGCAGTACTTC. This encodes CASSQDMGAGYEQYF.

The chain carries TRBV30 and TRBJ1-5, with D uncertain. Trimming shortened V by 1 base and J by 0 bases, and 10 bases separated the two germline ends. CDR1 is GTSNPN, CDR2 SVGIG, per germline (reference sequence). This CDR3 region has 15 residues. Here the CDR3 reads CAWSGGRVSNQPQHF. CDR3 coding DNA: TGTGCCTGGAGTGGTGGAAGAGTTAGCAATCAGCCCCAGCATTTT.

The chain joins TRBV7-8 to TRBJ1-5; the D is unclear. The germline V and J ends were trimmed by 5 bases and 6 bases, with 8 bases remaining between them. The CDR3 has 12 residues. Germline-derived CDR1 and CDR2 are SGHVS and FQNEAQ. The CDR3 sequence: CASSGVGQPQHF. The CDR3 DNA sequence: TGTGCCAGCAGCGGCGTCGGTCAGCCCCAGCATTTT.

This chain connects TRBV23-1 to TRBJ2-7; weak D call: TRBD1 (6 bases). TRBV23-1 is flagged as an ORF with uncertain function. Trimming left V 4 bases short and J 3 bases short, with 19 bases between. The CDR3 spans 16 residues. The CDR3 is CASSPSMIQGRYEQYF. CDR3 DNA: TGCGCCAGCAGTCCCTCAATGATACAGGGTCGCTACGAGCAGTACTTC.